The clone carrying this T cell receptor beta chain was counted many times. This specimen belongs to a study of blood T cells in healthy people across ages. The CDR3 covers 15 residues. CDR1 is ENHRY and CDR2 is SYGVKD in the germline V gene. The trim removed 6 bases at V and 2 bases at J, leaving 8 bases unmatched. Combining a sample-barcoded 5' primer with a J-beta primer mix, a second PCR ran for roughly 7 to 12 cycles. Every cDNA molecule carried a tag from a template-switch adaptor bearing 12 random nucleotides. The yield of each sample was at least 3 million CDR3-containing paired-end reads. TCRdb itself ran the 5' RACE reads through MiXCR, one entry per CDR3 protein. Among 920,000 or so distinct CDR3 sequences listed, over 35% were seen once.

The sample was blood. The TCR sequence derives from a woman aged 55-69 years in good health. The genes are TRBV10-3 and TRBJ2-5; 8 bases align to TRBD2. The CDR3 region is CAIRGSLAGQETQYF. CDR3 nucleotide sequence: TGTGCCATCAGGGGCTCGCTAGCGGGTCAAGAGACCCAGTACTTC.